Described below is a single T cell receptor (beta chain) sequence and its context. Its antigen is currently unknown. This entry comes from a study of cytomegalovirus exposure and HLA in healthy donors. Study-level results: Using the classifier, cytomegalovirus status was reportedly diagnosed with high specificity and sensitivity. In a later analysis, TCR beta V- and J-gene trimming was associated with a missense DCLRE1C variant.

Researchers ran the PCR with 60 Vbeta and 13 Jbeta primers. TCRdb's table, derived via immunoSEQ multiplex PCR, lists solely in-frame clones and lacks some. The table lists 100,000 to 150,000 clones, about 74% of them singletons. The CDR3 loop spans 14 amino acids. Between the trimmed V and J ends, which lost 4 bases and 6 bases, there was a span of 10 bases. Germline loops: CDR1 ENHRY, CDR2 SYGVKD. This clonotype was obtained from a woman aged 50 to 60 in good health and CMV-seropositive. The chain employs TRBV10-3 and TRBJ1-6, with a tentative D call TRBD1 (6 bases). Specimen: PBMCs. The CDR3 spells CAISVSGVNSPLHF. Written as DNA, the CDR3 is TGTGCCATCAGTGTGTCAGGGGTTAATTCACCCCTCCACTTT.